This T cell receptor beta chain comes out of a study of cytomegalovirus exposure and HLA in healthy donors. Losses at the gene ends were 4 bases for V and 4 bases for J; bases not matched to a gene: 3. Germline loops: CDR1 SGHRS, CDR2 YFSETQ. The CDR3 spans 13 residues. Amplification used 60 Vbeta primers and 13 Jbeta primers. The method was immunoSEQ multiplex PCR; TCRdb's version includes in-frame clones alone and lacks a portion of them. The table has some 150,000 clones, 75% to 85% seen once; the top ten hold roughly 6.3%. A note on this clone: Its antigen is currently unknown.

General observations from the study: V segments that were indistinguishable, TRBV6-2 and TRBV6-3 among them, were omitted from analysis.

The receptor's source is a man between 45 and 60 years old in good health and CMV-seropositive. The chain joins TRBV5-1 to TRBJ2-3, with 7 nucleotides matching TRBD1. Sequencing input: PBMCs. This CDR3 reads CASSTGQADTQYF. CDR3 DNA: TGCGCCAGCAGCACTGGACAGGCAGATACGCAGTATTTT.